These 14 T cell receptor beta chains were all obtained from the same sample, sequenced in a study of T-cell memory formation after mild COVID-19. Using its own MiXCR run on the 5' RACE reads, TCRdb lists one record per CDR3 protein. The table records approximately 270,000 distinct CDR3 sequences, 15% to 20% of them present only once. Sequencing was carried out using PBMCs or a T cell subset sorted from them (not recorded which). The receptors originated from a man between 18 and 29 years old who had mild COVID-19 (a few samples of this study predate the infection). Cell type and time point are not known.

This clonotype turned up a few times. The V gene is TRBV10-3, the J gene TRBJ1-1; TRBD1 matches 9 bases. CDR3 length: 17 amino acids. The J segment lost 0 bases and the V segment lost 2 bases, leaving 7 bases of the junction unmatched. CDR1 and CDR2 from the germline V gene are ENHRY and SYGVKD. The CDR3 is CAISETGQGLMNTEAFF. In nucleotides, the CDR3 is TGTGCCATCAGTGAGACGGGACAGGGCCTCATGAACACTGAAGCTTTCTTT.

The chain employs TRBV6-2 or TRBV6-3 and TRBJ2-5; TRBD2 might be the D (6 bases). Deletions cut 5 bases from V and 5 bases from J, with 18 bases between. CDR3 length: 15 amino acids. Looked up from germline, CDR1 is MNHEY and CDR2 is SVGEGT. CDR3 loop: CASSIRFGGVETQYF. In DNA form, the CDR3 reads TGTGCCAGCAGTATCAGGTTTGGAGGGGTCGAGACCCAGTACTTC.

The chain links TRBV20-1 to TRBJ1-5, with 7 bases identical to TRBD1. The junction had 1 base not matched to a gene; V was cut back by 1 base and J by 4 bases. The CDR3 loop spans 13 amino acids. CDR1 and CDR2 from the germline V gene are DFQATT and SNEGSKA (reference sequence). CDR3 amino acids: CSARAGGNQPQHF. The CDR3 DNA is TGCAGTGCTAGAGCAGGGGGGAATCAGCCCCAGCATTTT.

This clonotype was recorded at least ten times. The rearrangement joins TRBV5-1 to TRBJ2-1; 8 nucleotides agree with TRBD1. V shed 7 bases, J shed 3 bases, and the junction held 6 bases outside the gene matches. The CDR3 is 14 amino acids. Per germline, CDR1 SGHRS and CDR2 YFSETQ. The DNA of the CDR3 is TGCGCCAGCGGGGCAGGGGGCGGCTACAATGAGCAGTTCTTC. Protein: CASGAGGGYNEQFF.

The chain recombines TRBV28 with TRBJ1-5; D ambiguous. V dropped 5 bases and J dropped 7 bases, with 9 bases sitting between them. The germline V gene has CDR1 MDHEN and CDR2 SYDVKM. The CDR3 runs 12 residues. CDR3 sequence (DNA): TGTGCCAGCAGTCTCTACCAGCAGCCCCAGCATTTT. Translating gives CASSLYQQPQHF.

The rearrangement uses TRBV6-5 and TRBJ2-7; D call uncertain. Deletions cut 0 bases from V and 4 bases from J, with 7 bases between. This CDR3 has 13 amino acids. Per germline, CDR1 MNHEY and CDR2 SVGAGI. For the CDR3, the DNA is TGTGCCAGCAGTTACTCAGGCCGGTACGAGCAGTACTTC. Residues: CASSYSGRYEQYF.

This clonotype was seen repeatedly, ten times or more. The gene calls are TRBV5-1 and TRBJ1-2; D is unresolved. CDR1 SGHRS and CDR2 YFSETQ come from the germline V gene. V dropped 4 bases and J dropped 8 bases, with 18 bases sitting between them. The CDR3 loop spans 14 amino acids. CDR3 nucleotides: TGCGCCAGCAGCCCCTCGGTGGGATCTGGAGGCTACACCTTC. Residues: CASSPSVGSGGYTF. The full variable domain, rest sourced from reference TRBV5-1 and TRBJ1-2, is KAGVTQTPRYLIKTRGQQVTLSCSPISGHRSVSWYQQTPGQGLQFLFEYFSETQRNKGNFPGRFSGRQFSNSRSEMNVSTLELGDSALYLCASSPSVGSGGYTFGSGTRLTVV.

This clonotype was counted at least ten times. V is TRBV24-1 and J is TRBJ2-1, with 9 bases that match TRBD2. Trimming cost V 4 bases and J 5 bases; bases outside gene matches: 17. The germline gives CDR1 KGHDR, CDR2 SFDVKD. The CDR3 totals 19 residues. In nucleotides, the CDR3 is TGTGCCACCAGTGACTGGGCCGGGCGCGGGGGGGCCCGTGACAATGAGCAGTTCTTC. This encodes CATSDWAGRGGARDNEQFF.

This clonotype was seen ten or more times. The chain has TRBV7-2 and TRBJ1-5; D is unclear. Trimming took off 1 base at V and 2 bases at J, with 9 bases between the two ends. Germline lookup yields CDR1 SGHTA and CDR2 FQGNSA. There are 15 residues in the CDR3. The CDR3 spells CASSLVGGGNQPQHF. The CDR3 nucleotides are TGTGCCAGCAGCTTAGTCGGCGGGGGCAATCAGCCCCAGCATTTT.

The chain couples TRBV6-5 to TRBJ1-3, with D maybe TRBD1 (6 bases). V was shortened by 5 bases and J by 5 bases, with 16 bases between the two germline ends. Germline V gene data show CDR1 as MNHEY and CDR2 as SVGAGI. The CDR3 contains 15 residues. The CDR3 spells CASSAGAMGRNTIYF. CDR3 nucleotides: TGTGCCAGCAGTGCAGGGGCGATGGGGCGAAACACCATATATTTT.

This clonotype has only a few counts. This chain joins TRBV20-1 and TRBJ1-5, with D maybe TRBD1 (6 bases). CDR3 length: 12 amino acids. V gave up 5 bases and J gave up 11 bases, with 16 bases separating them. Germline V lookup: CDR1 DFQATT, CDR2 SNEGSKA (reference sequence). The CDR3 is CSAGVQGSSQHF. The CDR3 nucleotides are TGCAGTGCTGGGGTTCAGGGGAGTTCCCAGCATTTT.

CDR3 residues: CASSWPGLPDEQYF. CDR3 coding DNA: TGTGCCAGCAGCTGGCCGGGACTCCCCGACGAGCAGTACTTC. The chain employs TRBV7-9 and TRBJ2-7; D is possibly TRBD2 (6 bases). Germline CDR1 reads SEHNR; CDR2 reads FQNEAQ (reference sequence). CDR3 length: 14 residues. Deletions cut 4 bases from V and 5 bases from J, with 15 bases between.

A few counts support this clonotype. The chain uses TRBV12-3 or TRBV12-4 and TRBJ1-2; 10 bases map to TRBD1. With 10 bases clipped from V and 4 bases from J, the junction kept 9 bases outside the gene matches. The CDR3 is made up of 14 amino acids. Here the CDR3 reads CAIPDRGLAYGYTF. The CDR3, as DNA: TGTGCCATTCCCGACAGGGGGCTTGCCTATGGCTACACCTTC.

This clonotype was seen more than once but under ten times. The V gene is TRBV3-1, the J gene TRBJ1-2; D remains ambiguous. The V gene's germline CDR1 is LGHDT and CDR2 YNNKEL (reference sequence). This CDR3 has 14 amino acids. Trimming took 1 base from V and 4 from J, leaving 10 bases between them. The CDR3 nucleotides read TGTGCCAGCAGCCAAGTACGTCAAGGCTATGGCTACACCTTC. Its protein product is CASSQVRQGYGYTF.